This T cell receptor beta chain comes out of a study of blood T cell repertoires in COVID-19 (dated by TCRdb to 2018 to 2020). As for the study more broadly: Samples covering the acute and convalescent phases of COVID-19 were provided by collaborators in the United States, Italy and Spain. The samples were drawn from the first 160 participants of the ongoing ImmuneRACE study and from 950 to 1,500 subjects provided by 6 global collaborators. Where HLA class I and class II types were available, the types were taken from metadata supplied by the sample provider, not from assay-based typing. A de-identified subject ID, COVID-19 status, age in years and sex were almost always included in the sample metadata. The repertoires were released in a freely available public database intended as a resource for research on the immune response to SARS-CoV-2. Subjects who had been exposed to COVID-19, were actively infected with it, or had recovered from it provided the deeply sampled blood TCRbeta repertoires that made up the dataset. The material from the prospective study consisted of cDNA or gDNA derived from T cells, B-cell-depleted T cells, or PBMCs.

One collaborating source in Seattle enrolled patients while the patients were actively infected and followed the patients over time throughout the course of disease. The collaborating institutions used their own protocols to collect whole blood in K2EDTA tubes. For TCRbeta analysis, collaborators shipped samples as frozen whole blood, isolated PBMCs, or DNA extracted from either of those sample types. What the authors observed across the whole study: How much clinical and demographic metadata was included differed by source and by participant, and the metadata was provided uncurated.

Measured from the cysteine to the phenylalanine, the CDR3 is 15 residues long. Only the CDR3 DNA stays, 45 bases, in frame from base 1. The germline V gene (reference sequence) yields LNHDA for CDR1 and SQIVND for CDR2. Here V drops 6 bases and J drops 5 bases, and the junction holds 8 bases not matched to any gene. As regards this clone: Its specific antigen is unknown. No qualities accompany the bases; no much larger clone lies one base away.

TCRbeta CDR3 regions were amplified from genomic DNA by means of the immunoSEQ Assay, a bias-controlled multiplex PCR. For the original study's pipeline: The number of nucleated cells in each sample was estimated by amplification of reference gene primers within the assay. To quantify the absolute abundance of each unique TCRbeta CDR3 rearrangement, sequence reads were collapsed and filtered. Productive Simpson clonality was computed per sample as the square root of Simpson's diversity index over productive rearrangements. TCRdb's version of the immuneACCESS table is confined to in-frame rearrangements and falls short of the full clone set. An unresolved V gene accounts for under half of the shortfall where checked; the remainder is of unknown origin. The V and J calls and clone size were taken over from that table, and D and trimming were inferred from the DNA. This sample holds 300,000 to 400,000 clones; around nine tenths were observed only once. Of the sample, under 8.5% is held by the ten largest clones.

Here the chain combines TRBV19 and TRBJ1-5; TRBD1 agrees with 9 junctional bases. This receptor was taken from an older woman with COVID-19, enrolled during active disease. Sequenced input: peripheral blood. The encoded CDR3 is CASSSTGTGYQPQHF. At the DNA level, the sequence is TGTGCCAGTAGCTCCACCGGGACAGGGTATCAGCCCCAGCATTTT.